This TCR beta chain stems from a study of beta chain features in type 1 diabetes. Study information: All samples combined gave around 98,000,000 sorted cells for examination.

The CDR3 covers 15 residues. Trimming took off 5 bases at V and 2 bases at J, with 12 bases between the two ends. Germline-derived CDR1 and CDR2 are LGHNA and YNFKEQ. Reverse transcribing all isolated RNA meant expressed TCRB transcripts were sequenced. Assay: immunoSEQ multiplex PCR; the TCRdb copy retains only in-frame clones and omits some. The sample has tens of thousands of clones, approximately 61% seen once. As regards this clone: Its antigen remains unknown.

General study points: All four CD4+ subsets of Type 1 diabetes patients contained TCRB CDR3s that were moderately but significantly shorter. Type 1 diabetes patients showed fewer insertions and more deletions at VDJ junctions. Compared to healthy donors, patients appeared to have naive, central memory and Treg TCRB repertoires that were more alike.

This clonotype originated in a man aged 30-40 years with type 1 diabetes. Some clones in this sample may be carry-over from other donors' samples. The sample comprised Tregs from blood. The rearrangement joins TRBV4-2 to TRBJ2-2, with TRBD2 as a possible D gene (6 bases). CDR3 in amino acids: CASSYSGRNTGELFF. In nucleotides, the CDR3 is TGTGCCAGCAGCTATAGCGGCAGAAACACCGGGGAGCTGTTTTTT.